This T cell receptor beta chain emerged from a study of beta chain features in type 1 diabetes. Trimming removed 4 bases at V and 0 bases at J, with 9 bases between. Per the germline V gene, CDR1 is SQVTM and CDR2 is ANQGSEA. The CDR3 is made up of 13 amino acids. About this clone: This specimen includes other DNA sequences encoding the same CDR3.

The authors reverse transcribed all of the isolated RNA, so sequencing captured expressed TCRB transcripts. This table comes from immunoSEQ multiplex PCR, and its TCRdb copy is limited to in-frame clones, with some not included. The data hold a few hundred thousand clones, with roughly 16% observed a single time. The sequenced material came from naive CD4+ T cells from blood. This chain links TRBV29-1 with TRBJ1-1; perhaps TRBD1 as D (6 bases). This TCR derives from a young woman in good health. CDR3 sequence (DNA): TGCAGCGTTGTACAGGGTTTGAACACTGAAGCTTTCTTT. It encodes CSVVQGLNTEAFF.